This T cell receptor beta chain was identified in a study of cytomegalovirus exposure and HLA in healthy donors. Study-wide results and caveats: The study had only CMV serostatus as immune exposure information. Being productive about 90% or about 30% of the time was typical of most TCR beta V segments in an earlier analysis.

The PCR made use of 60 Vbeta and 13 Jbeta primers. Measured with immunoSEQ multiplex PCR; TCRdb has only the in-frame clones, and not every one. The sample totals 95,000 to 150,000 clones; its top ten clones hold about 2.2%. Details on this clone: Its antigen remains unknown.

V was clipped by 7 bases and J by 2 bases; unmatched bases: 12. The germline V gene has CDR1 SGHNT and CDR2 YENEEA. The CDR3 covers 16 residues. This chain links TRBV11-3 with TRBJ2-3; 7 nucleotides match TRBD2. The sequence derives from a man aged 35 to 55 in good health and CMV-seronegative. Sequenced material: PBMCs. Here the CDR3 DNA reads TGTGCCAGCACCCCCGGGAGCGGGGCAAACACAGATACGCAGTATTTT. This sequence encodes CASTPGSGANTDTQYF.